Following are 13 T cell receptor beta chains from one sample sequenced in a study of blood T cell repertoires in COVID-19. Profiled with immunoSEQ multiplex PCR; TCRdb holds only in-frame clones, not every one. In the table there are around 220,000 clones, about 90% of which are singletons. The sequencing sample was made of peripheral blood. All receptors derive from a man between 18 and 35 years old with active or convalescent COVID-19.

The chain employs TRBV3-1 (or the pseudogene TRBV3-2) and TRBJ2-1; 8 nucleotides line up with TRBD2. Germline values: CDR1 LGHDT, CDR2 YNNKEL (reference sequence). This CDR3 spans 16 amino acids. The trim removed 0 bases at V and 13 bases at J, leaving 14 bases unmatched. The CDR3 region is CASSQDHTGLGPPQFF. The CDR3 DNA sequence: TGTGCCAGCAGCCAAGATCATACGGGACTAGGGCCCCCTCAGTTCTTC.

The chain employs TRBV5-1 and TRBJ2-5; TRBD2 matches at 9 bases. The J segment lost 4 bases and the V segment lost 7 bases, leaving 14 bases of the junction unmatched. CDR1 and CDR2 (germline): SGHRS, YFSETQ. The CDR3 consists of 16 residues. CDR3 sequence reads: CASLGTSPRGGETQYF. The CDR3, as DNA: TGCGCCAGCCTGGGGACTAGCCCAAGAGGGGGAGAGACCCAGTACTTC.

The chain carries TRBV28 and TRBJ2-3; 14 nucleotides align to TRBD2. The CDR3 loop spans 13 amino acids. From germline, CDR1 is MDHEN and CDR2 SYDVKM. Trimming cost V 9 bases and J 11 bases; bases outside gene matches: 7. The CDR3 nucleotides are TGTGCCAGTCGGACTAGCGGGAGGTGGGGGCAGTATTTT. This encodes CASRTSGRWGQYF.

This sequence joins TRBV27 and TRBJ2-7; 13 nucleotides align to TRBD2. V dropped 5 bases and J dropped 3; count of bases not matched to a gene: 7. The germline V gene encodes CDR1 MNHEY and CDR2 SMNVEV (reference sequence). The CDR3 length is 16 residues. CDR3 protein: CASSKLLAGGLYEQYF. Here the CDR3 DNA reads TGTGCCAGCAGTAAACTACTAGCGGGAGGGCTCTACGAGCAGTACTTC.

The genes are TRBV28 and TRBJ2-7; TRBD2 aligns across 7 bases. V was clipped by 5 bases and J by 4 bases; unmatched bases: 11. Germline V gene lookup returns CDR1 MDHEN and CDR2 SYDVKM. CDR3 size: 15 residues. Here the CDR3 reads CASSPPELAWYEQYF. The CDR3 region has the DNA TGTGCCAGCAGTCCCCCCGAACTAGCGTGGTACGAGCAGTACTTC.

The chain recombines TRBV29-1 with TRBJ2-7; D possibly corresponds to TRBD2 (6 bases). The V and J ends lost 4 bases and 1 base respectively, with 11 bases between them. Per the germline V gene, CDR1 is SQVTM and CDR2 is ANQGSEA. The CDR3 covers 13 residues. In DNA, the CDR3 is TGCAGCGTTGGGAGGGGAAGGTCCTACGAGCAGTACTTC. This translates into CSVGRGRSYEQYF.

This clone was seen a single time. The gene calls are TRBV3-1 (or the pseudogene TRBV3-2) and TRBJ1-5; TRBD1 matches at 8 bases. The CDR3 runs 14 residues. Germline V gene sequence: CDR1 LGHDT, CDR2 YNNKEL (reference sequence). Trimming cost V 3 bases and J 12 bases; bases outside gene matches: 10. CDR3 nucleotides: TGTGCCAGCAGCCACTGCAGGGGGCCAAGAGACCAGCATTTT. Encoded protein: CASSHCRGPRDQHF.

This sequence joins TRBV5-1 and TRBJ2-1; no definite D call. Germline-derived CDR1 and CDR2 are SGHRS and YFSETQ. The CDR3 sequence is 13 residues long. Trimming took off 5 bases at V and 6 bases at J, with 12 bases between the two ends. The DNA of the CDR3 is TGCGCCAGCAGATCCCCCCCGGGCAATGAGCAGTTCTTC. Residues: CASRSPPGNEQFF.

The chain recombines TRBV11-3 with TRBJ2-3; 12 positions agree with TRBD2. Looked up from germline, CDR1 is SGHNT and CDR2 is YENEEA. This CDR3 has 19 residues. V shed 5 bases and J 5 bases; nucleotides not matched to a gene: 17. The CDR3 is CASSPSGTLAGGPGDTQYF. CDR3 DNA: TGTGCCAGCAGCCCGTCGGGGACGCTAGCGGGAGGGCCTGGAGATACGCAGTATTTT.

This chain connects TRBV4-2 to TRBJ2-2; 7 nucleotides agree with TRBD2. Germline CDR1 reads LGHNA; CDR2 reads YNFKEQ. Germline trimming cut 0 bases from V and 7 bases from J; bases unmatched to any gene: 8. The CDR3 runs to 16 residues. Written as DNA, the CDR3 is TGTGCCAGCAGCCAAGATAAGGCGGGAGCGGGCGGGGAGCTGTTTTTT. Translation: CASSQDKAGAGGELFF.

This clone was recorded once. CDR3 nucleotide sequence: TGTGCCAGCAGCGTAGGTATCGATGAAAAACTGTTTTTT. Encoded protein: CASSVGIDEKLFF. The rearrangement joins TRBV9 to TRBJ1-4, with D uncertain. Trimming removed 0 bases from V and 6 bases from J, with 6 bases in between. The V gene's germline CDR1 is SGDLS and CDR2 YYNGEE. The CDR3 extends over 13 amino acids.

This rearrangement joins TRBV28 to TRBJ2-1; 8 bases map to TRBD1. V was pared by 3 bases and J by 9 bases, with 10 bases of the junction left unmatched. Germline values: CDR1 MDHEN, CDR2 SYDVKM. The CDR3 extends over 15 amino acids. CDR3: CASSLQGAPGGEQFF. The CDR3 bases are TGTGCCAGCAGTTTGCAGGGGGCGCCAGGGGGTGAGCAGTTCTTC.

The chain couples TRBV6-2 or TRBV6-3 to TRBJ2-7; no clear D. V was shortened by 0 bases and J by 5 bases, with 14 bases between the two germline ends. Germline V gene data show CDR1 as MNHEY and CDR2 as SVGEGT. CDR3 length equals 15 residues. This CDR3 is CASSYSHGSTDEQYF. CDR3 in DNA: TGTGCCAGCAGTTACTCCCACGGGTCGACCGACGAGCAGTACTTC.